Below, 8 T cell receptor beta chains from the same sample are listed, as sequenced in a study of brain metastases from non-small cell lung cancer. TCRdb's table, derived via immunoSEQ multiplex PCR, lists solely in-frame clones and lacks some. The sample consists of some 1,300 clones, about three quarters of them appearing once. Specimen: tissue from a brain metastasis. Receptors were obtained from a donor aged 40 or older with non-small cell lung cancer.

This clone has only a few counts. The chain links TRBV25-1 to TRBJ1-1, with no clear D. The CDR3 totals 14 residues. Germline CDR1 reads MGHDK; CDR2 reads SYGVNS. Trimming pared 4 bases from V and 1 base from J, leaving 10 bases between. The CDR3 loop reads CASSGEMGNTEAFF. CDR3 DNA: TGTGCCAGCAGTGGTGAAATGGGGAACACTGAAGCTTTCTTT.

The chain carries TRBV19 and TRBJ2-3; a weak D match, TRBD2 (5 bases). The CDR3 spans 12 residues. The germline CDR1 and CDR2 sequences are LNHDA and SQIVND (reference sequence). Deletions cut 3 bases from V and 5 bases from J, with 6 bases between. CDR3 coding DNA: TGTGCCAGTAGTATCGGGATAGATACGCAGTATTTT. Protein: CASSIGIDTQYF.

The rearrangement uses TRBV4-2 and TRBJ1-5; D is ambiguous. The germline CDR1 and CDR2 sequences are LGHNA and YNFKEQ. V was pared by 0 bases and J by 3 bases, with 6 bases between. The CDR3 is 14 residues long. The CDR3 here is CASSQELNNQPQHF. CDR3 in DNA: TGTGCCAGCAGCCAAGAATTGAACAATCAGCCCCAGCATTTT.

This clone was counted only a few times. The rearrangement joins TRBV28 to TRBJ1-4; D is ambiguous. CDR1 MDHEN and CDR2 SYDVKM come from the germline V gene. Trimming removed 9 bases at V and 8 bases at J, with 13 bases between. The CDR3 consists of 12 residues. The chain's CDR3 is CASAVRLEKLFF. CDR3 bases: TGTGCCAGTGCGGTTAGGTTGGAAAAACTGTTTTTT.

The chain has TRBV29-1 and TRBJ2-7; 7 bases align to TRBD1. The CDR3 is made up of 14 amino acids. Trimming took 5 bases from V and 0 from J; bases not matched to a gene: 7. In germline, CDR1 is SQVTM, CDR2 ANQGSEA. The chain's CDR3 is CSVSDRRSSYEQYF. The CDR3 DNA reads TGCAGCGTTTCGGACAGGCGAAGCTCCTACGAGCAGTACTTC.

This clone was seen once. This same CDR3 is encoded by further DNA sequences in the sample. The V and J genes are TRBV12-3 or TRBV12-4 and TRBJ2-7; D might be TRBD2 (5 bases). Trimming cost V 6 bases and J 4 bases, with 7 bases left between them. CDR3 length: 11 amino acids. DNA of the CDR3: TGTGCCAGCAGCCGGGGTTACGAGCAGTACTTC. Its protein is CASSRGYEQYF.

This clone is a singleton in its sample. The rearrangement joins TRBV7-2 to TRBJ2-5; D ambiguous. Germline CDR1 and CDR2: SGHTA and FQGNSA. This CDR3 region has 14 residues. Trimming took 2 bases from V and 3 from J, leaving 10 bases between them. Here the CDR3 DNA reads TGTGCCAGCAGCTTACAAAAGGGCGAAGAGACCCAGTACTTC. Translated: CASSLQKGEETQYF. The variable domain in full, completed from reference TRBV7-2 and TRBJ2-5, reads GAGVSQSPSNKVTEKGKDVELRCDPISGHTALYWYRQSLGQGLEFLIYFQGNSAPDKSGLPSDRFSAERTGGSVSTLTIQRTQQEDSAVYLCASSLQKGEETQYFGPGTRLLVL.

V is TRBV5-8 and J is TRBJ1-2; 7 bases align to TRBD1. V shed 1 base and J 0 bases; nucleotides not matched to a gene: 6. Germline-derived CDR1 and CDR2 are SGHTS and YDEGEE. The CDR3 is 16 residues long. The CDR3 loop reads CASSLPGTASNYGYTF. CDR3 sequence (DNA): TGTGCCAGCAGCTTGCCGGGGACAGCCTCTAACTATGGCTACACCTTC.